These 2 T cell receptor beta chains originate from one sample sequenced in a study of cytomegalovirus exposure and HLA in healthy donors. Primers included in the PCR were 60 Vbeta and 13 Jbeta primers. Sequencing used immunoSEQ multiplex PCR; TCRdb keeps in-frame clones, though not all of them. The data show about 240,000 clones, about 77% seen once. The specimen sequenced was PBMCs. Receptors were obtained from a boy aged 10-17 years in good health and CMV-seronegative.

The V and J genes are TRBV6-6 and TRBJ1-1; D not certain. V was clipped by 0 bases and J by 5 bases, with 7 bases between them. The V gene's germline CDR1 is MNHNY and CDR2 SVGAGI (reference sequence). The CDR3 consists of 13 residues. As DNA, the CDR3 is TGTGCCAGCAGTTACTCTATGGAGACTGAAGCTTTCTTT. It translates to CASSYSMETEAFF.

In DNA, the CDR3 is TGTGCCAGCAGCAAAGTGAGTAGCGGGGGGTACGTCTACTCCTACAATGAGCAGTTCTTC. Amino acid sequence: CASSKVSSGGYVYSYNEQFF. V and J are TRBV21-1 and TRBJ2-1; the table names TRBD2, a call not compared with the DNA. TRBV21-1 has pseudogene status. The CDR3 contains 20 residues.